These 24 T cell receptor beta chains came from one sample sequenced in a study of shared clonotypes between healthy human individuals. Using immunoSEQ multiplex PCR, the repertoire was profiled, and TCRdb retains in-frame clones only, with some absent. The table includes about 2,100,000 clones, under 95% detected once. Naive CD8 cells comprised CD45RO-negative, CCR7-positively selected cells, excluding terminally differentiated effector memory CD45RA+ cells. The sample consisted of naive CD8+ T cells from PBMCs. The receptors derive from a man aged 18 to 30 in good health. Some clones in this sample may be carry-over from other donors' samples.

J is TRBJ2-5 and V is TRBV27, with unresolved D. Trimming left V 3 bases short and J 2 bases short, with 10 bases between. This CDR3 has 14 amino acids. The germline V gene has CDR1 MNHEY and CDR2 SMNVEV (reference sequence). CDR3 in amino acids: CASSFPGRQETQYF. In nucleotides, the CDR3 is TGTGCCAGCAGTTTTCCCGGCAGACAAGAGACCCAGTACTTC.

The CDR3 nucleotides are TGCGCCAGCAGCTCCCCCGGGACTAGCGGGAGAATTGGCTACGAGCAGTACTTC. Its translation is CASSSPGTSGRIGYEQYF. The V call is TRBV5-1, the J call TRBJ2-7; 14 bases map to TRBD2. Germline assignment: CDR1 SGHRS and CDR2 YFSETQ. After removal of 3 bases from V and 3 bases from J, the junction contained 11 bases not matched to a gene. The CDR3 covers 18 residues.

The CDR3 nucleotides are TGTGCCAGCAGTTTGAAGGGGTGGAATGAGCAGTTCTTC. Residues: CASSLKGWNEQFF. The gene calls are TRBV28 and TRBJ2-1, with a tentative D call TRBD1 (5 bases). Germline lookup yields CDR1 MDHEN and CDR2 SYDVKM. There are 13 residues in the CDR3. Trimming removed 3 bases from V and 7 bases from J, with 10 bases in between.

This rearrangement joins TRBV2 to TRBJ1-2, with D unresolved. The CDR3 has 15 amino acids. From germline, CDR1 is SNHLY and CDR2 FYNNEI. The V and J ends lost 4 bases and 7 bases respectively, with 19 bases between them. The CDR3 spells CASSVGRTGTSGYTF. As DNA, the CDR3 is TGTGCCAGCAGTGTTGGTCGTACGGGTACTAGTGGCTACACCTTC.

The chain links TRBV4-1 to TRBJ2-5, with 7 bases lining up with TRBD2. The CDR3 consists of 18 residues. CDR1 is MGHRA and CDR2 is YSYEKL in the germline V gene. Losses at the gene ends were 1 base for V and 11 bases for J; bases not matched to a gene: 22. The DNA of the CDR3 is TGCGCCAGCAGCCAAGTCCGATTACGTAGCGGGTCACATTGGGGTCAGTACTTC. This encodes CASSQVRLRSGSHWGQYF.

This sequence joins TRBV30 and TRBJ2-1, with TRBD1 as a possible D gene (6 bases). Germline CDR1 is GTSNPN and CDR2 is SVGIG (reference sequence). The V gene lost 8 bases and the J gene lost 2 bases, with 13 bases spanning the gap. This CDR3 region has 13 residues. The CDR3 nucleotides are TGTGCCATCCACGAGGGGGCCTACAATGAGCAGTTCTTC. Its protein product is CAIHEGAYNEQFF.

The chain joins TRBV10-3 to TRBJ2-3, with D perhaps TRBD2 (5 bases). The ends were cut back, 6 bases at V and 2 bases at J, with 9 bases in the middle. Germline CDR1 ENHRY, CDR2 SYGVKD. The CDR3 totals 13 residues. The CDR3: CAIREDPTDTQYF. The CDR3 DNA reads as TGTGCCATCAGGGAGGACCCCACAGATACGCAGTATTTT.

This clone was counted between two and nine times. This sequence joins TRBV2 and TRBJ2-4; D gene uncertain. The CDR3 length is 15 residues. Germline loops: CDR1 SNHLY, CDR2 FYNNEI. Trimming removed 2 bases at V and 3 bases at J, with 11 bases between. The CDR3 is CASSELGLGKNIQYF. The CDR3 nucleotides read TGTGCCAGCAGTGAACTGGGGTTGGGCAAAAACATTCAGTACTTC.

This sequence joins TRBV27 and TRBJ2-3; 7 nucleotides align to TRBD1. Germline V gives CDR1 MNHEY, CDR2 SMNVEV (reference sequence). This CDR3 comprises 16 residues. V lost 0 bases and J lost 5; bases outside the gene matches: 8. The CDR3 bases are TGTGCCAGCAGTTTATCGATAGGGGACAGATTAGATACGCAGTATTTT. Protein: CASSLSIGDRLDTQYF.

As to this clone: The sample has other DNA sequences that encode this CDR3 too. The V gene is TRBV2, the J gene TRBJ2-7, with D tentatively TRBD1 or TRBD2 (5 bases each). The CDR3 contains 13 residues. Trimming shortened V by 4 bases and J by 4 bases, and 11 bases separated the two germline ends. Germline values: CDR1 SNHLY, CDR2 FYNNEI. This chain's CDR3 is CASSATGGYEQYF. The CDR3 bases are TGTGCCAGCAGTGCGACTGGGGGATACGAGCAGTACTTC.

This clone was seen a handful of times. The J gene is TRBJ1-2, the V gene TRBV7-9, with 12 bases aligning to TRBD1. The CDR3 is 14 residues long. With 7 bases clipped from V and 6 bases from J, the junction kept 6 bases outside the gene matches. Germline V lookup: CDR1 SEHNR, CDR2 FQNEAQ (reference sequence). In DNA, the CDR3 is TGTGCCAGCAACCTAGGGACAGGGGGCAATGGCTACACCTTC. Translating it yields CASNLGTGGNGYTF. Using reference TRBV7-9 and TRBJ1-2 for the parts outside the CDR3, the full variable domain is DTGVSQNPRHKITKRGQNVTFRCDPISEHNRLYWYRQTLGQGPEFLTYFQNEAQLEKSRLLSDRFSAERPKGSFSTLEIQRTEQGDSAMYLCASNLGTGGNGYTFGSGTRLTVV.

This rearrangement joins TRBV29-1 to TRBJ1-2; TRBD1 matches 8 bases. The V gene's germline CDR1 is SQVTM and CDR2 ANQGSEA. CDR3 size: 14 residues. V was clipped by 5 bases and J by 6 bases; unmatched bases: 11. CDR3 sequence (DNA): TGCAGCGTTTCAGGGGACAGGTCTATTGATGGCTACACCTTC. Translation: CSVSGDRSIDGYTF.

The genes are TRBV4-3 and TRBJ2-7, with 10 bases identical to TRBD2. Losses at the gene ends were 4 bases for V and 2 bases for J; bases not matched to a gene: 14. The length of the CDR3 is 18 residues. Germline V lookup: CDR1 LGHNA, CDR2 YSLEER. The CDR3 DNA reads TGCGCCAGCAGCCCTGGTCGTCCTAGCGGGAGTTTAGCCTACGAGCAGTACTTC. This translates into CASSPGRPSGSLAYEQYF.

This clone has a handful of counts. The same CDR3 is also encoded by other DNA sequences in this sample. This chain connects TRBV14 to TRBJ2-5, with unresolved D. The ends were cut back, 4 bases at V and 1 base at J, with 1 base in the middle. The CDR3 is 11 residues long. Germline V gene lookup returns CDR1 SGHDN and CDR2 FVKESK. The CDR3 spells CASSRQETQYF. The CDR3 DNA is TGTGCCAGCAGCCGCCAAGAGACCCAGTACTTC. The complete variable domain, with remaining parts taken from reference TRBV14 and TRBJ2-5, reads EAGVTQFPSHSVIEKGQTVTLRCDPISGHDNLYWYRRVMGKEIKFLLHFVKESKQDESGMPNNRFLAERTGGTYSTLKVQPAELEDSGVYFCASSRQETQYFGPGTRLLVL.

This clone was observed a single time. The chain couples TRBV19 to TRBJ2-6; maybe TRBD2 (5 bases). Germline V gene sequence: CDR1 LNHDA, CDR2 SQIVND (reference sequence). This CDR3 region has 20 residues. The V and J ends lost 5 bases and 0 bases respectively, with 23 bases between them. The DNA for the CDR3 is TGTGCCAGTAGTTTGACCCCCTGGGCCCCCCGGGGCTCTGGGGCCAACGTCCTGACTTTC. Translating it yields CASSLTPWAPRGSGANVLTF.

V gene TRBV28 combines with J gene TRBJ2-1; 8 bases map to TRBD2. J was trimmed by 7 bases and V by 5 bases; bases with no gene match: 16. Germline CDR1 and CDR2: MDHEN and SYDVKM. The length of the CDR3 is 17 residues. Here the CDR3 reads CASSPDRRAGGRNEQFF. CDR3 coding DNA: TGTGCCAGCAGTCCAGATCGGCGGGCGGGAGGCCGGAATGAGCAGTTCTTC.

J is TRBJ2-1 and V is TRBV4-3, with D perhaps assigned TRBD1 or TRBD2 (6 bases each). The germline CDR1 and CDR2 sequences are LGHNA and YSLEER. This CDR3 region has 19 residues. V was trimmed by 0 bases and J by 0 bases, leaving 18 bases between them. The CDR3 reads CASSQDPAGTRSSYNEQFF. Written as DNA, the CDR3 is TGCGCCAGCAGCCAAGATCCGGCGGGGACAAGGAGCTCCTACAATGAGCAGTTCTTC.

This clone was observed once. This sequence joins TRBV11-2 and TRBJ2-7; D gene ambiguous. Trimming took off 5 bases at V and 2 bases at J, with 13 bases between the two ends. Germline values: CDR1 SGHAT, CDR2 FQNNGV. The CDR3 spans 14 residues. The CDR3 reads CASSRVVIPYEQYF. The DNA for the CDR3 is TGTGCCAGCAGCCGGGTCGTCATACCCTACGAGCAGTACTTC.

The CDR3 spells CAGEGTGKVGELFF. The CDR3 DNA reads as TGTGCCGGTGAAGGGACAGGGAAGGTCGGGGAGCTGTTTTTT. The rearrangement uses TRBV28 and TRBJ2-2; TRBD1 agrees at 9 bases. Germline V lookup: CDR1 MDHEN, CDR2 SYDVKM. With V trimmed by 11 bases and J by 7 bases, 11 bases remained unmatched. The CDR3 spans 14 residues.

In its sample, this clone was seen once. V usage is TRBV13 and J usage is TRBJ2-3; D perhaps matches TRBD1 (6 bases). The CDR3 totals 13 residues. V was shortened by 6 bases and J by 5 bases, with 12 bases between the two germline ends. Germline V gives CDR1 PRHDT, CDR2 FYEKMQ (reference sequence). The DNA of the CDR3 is TGTGCCAGCAGAGTACAGGGTTTAGATACGCAGTATTTT. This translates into CASRVQGLDTQYF.

This chain's CDR3 is CSVVRTSGKNEQFF. The CDR3, as DNA: TGCAGCGTTGTACGGACTAGCGGAAAGAATGAGCAGTTCTTC. The gene calls are TRBV29-1 and TRBJ2-1; 10 bases are shared with TRBD2. J lost 7 bases, V lost 4 bases, and 7 bases had no gene match. Germline CDR1 and CDR2: SQVTM and ANQGSEA. The CDR3 extends over 14 amino acids.

This CDR3 is CASSSTVADRTDTQYF. The CDR3 bases are TGTGCCAGCAGCTCCACAGTCGCGGATCGCACAGATACGCAGTATTTT. The gene calls are TRBV7-2 and TRBJ2-3; D is unresolved. Germline-derived CDR1 and CDR2 are SGHTA and FQGNSA. The V end lost 4 bases, the J end lost 1 base, and 15 bases lay between the germline ends. The CDR3 runs to 16 residues.

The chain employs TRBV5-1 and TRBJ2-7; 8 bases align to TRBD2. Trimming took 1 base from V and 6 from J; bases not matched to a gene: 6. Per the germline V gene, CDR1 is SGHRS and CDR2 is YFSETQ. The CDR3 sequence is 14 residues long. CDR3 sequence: CASSLTAGAVEQYF. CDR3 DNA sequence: TGCGCCAGCAGCTTGACAGCGGGAGCCGTCGAGCAGTACTTC.

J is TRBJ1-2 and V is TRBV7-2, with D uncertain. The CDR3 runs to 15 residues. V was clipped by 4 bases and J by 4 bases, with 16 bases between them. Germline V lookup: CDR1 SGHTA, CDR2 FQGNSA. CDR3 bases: TGTGCCAGCAGCTCCCGGGAGACCTCTTTCTATGGCTACACCTTC. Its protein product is CASSSRETSFYGYTF.